The present T cell receptor (beta chain) was sequenced within a study of blood T cell repertoires in COVID-19. Study-level background: The origin of the acute and convalescent COVID-19 samples was the United States, Italy and Spain. T cells, B-cell-depleted T cells, or PBMCs provided the cDNA or gDNA that served as material.

Per the original methods: Estimated nucleated cell counts came from reference gene primer amplification. The assay was immunoSEQ multiplex PCR, and TCRdb's table has in-frame clones only and misses some. That table supplies the V and J calls and clone size; D and trimming were determined from the DNA. The profile shows roughly 230,000 clones, 75% to 90% of them singletons. The sample comprised peripheral blood. This TCR was sampled from a woman aged 40 to 50 who had recovered from COVID-19.

CDR3 bases: TGTGCTAGTGGCCGTACAGGGGCGCCAGAAACTGAAGCTTTCTTT. It yields the protein CASGRTGAPETEAFF. The gene calls are TRBV12-5 and TRBJ1-1, with TRBD1 matching over 7 bases. Trimming removed 6 bases from V and 5 bases from J; junction bases left unmatched: 12. The V gene's germline CDR1 is LGHNT and CDR2 FRNRAP. The CDR3 loop spans 15 amino acids.